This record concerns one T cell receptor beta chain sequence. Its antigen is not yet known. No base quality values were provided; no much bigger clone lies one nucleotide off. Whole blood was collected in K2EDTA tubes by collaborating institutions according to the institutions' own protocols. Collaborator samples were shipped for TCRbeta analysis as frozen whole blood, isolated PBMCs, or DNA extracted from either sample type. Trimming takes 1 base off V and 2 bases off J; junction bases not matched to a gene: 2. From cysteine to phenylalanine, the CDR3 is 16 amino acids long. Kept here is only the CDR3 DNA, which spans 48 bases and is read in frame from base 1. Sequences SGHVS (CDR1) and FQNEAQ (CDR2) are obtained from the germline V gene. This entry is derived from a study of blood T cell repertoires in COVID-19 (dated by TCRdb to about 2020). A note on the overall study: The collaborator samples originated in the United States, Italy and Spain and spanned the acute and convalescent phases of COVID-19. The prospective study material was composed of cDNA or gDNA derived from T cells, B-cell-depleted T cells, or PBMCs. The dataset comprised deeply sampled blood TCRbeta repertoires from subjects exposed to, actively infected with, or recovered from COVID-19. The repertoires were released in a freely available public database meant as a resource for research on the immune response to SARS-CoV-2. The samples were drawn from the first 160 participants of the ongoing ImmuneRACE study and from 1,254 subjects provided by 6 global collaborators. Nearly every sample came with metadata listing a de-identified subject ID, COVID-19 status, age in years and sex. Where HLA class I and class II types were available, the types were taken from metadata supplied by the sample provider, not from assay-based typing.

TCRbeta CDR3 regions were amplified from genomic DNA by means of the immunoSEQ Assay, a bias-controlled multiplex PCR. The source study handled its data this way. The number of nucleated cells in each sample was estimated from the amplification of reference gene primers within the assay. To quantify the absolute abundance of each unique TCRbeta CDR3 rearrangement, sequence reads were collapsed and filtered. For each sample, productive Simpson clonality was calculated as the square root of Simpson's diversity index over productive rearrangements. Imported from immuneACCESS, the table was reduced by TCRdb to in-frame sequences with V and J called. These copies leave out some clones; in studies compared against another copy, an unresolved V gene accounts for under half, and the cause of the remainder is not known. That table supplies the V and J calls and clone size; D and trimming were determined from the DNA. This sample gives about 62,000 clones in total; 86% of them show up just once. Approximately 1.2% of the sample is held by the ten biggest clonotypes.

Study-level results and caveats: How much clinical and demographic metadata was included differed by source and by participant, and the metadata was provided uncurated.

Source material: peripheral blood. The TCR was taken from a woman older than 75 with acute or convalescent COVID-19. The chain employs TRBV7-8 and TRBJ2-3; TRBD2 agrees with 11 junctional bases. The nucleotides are TGTGCCAGCAGCTTAGTGACTAGCGGGGTCACAGATACGCAGTATTTT. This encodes CASSLVTSGVTDTQYF.